A single sample is the source of the 25 T cell receptor beta chains below, sequenced in a study of cytomegalovirus exposure and HLA in healthy donors. Amplification used 60 Vbeta primers and 13 Jbeta primers. Clones were sequenced by immunoSEQ multiplex PCR, and TCRdb holds only the in-frame ones, with some missing. The sample includes roughly 100,000 clones, 9.5% to 15% of them seen just once. Sequenced sample: PBMCs. Receptors were obtained from a man aged 40-49 years in good health and CMV-seropositive.

J is TRBJ2-1 and V is TRBV27; D possibly corresponds to TRBD1 (6 bases). The length of the CDR3 is 14 residues. Germline values: CDR1 MNHEY, CDR2 SMNVEV (reference sequence). V was cut by 7 bases and J by 6 bases, with 16 bases left in between. CDR3 loop: CASNPRQACNEQFF. The CDR3, as DNA: TGTGCCAGCAATCCGCGACAGGCGTGCAATGAGCAGTTCTTC.

In nucleotides, the CDR3 is TGTGCCAGCAGAGGGACTAGGGGGAGTAAATACGAGCAGTACTTC. Translating it yields CASRGTRGSKYEQYF. J is TRBJ2-7 and V is TRBV6-5, with TRBD2 identical over 8 bases. Germline assignment: CDR1 MNHEY and CDR2 SVGAGI. V lost 6 bases to trimming and J lost 4 bases; unmatched junction nucleotides: 11. The CDR3 extends over 15 amino acids.

As to this clone: In this CDR3 the conserved last residue, phenylalanine or tryptophan, is missing, so a read error is likely. V is TRBV10-2 and J is TRBJ2-3; no clear D. The V gene lost 3 bases and the J gene lost 2 bases, with 3 bases spanning the gap. This CDR3 region has 12 residues. Germline V gene sequence: CDR1 WSHSY, CDR2 SAAADI. The CDR3 DNA is TGCGCCAGCAGTGACTACACAGATACGCAGTATTTG. Its translation: CASSDYTDTQYL.

This clone was found a few times. J is TRBJ2-7 and V is TRBV6-5; 11 positions match TRBD1. Germline-derived CDR1 and CDR2 are MNHEY and SVGAGI. Trimming cost V 7 bases and J 5 bases; bases outside gene matches: 10. The CDR3 runs 15 residues. The CDR3 sequence is CASNSGGQGVDEQYF. CDR3 bases: TGTGCCAGCAACTCGGGGGGACAGGGGGTTGACGAGCAGTACTTC.

This clone was observed a handful of times. CDR3 protein: CASSLVGTSGGETQYF. The CDR3 nucleotides read TGTGCCAGCAGCTTGGTTGGGACTAGCGGGGGAGAGACCCAGTACTTC. The chain joins TRBV5-8 to TRBJ2-5, with 14 bases aligning to TRBD2. V was pared by 0 bases and J by 4 bases, with 2 bases of the junction left unmatched. Germline values: CDR1 SGHTS, CDR2 YDEGEE. The CDR3 runs to 16 residues.

The chain joins TRBV6-5 to TRBJ1-2, with 7 bases that match TRBD1. The germline CDR1 and CDR2 sequences are MNHEY and SVGAGI. V shed 6 bases and J 4 bases; nucleotides not matched to a gene: 5. The CDR3 length is 13 residues. CDR3 amino acids: CASRQQGSYGYTF. CDR3 sequence (DNA): TGTGCCAGCAGACAACAGGGGTCCTATGGCTACACCTTC.

This clone was detected a few times. This rearrangement joins TRBV19 to TRBJ1-4; a possible D gene is TRBD1 (6 bases). Per the germline V gene, CDR1 is LNHDA and CDR2 is SQIVND (reference sequence). The V gene lost 4 bases and the J gene lost 8 bases, with 14 bases spanning the gap. The CDR3 runs to 14 residues. This chain's CDR3 is CASSNRAAAEKLFF. The DNA of the CDR3 is TGTGCCAGTAGTAACAGGGCGGCGGCCGAAAAACTGTTTTTT.

On this clone itself: Within the sample, other DNA sequences also encode this same CDR3. The V call is TRBV27, the J call TRBJ1-4, with D perhaps matching TRBD1 (5 bases). V was pared by 6 bases and J by 7 bases, with 12 bases between. The CDR3 contains 13 residues. Germline values: CDR1 MNHEY, CDR2 SMNVEV (reference sequence). The CDR3 here is CASSFSGFEKLFF. The DNA for the CDR3 is TGTGCCAGCAGCTTTTCAGGGTTTGAAAAACTGTTTTTT.

This clone occurred a few times. The chain employs TRBV7-9 and TRBJ2-7, with no clear D. V was trimmed by 3 bases and J by 3 bases, leaving 6 bases between them. CDR1 is SEHNR and CDR2 is FQNEAQ in the germline V gene (reference sequence). The CDR3 runs 12 residues. The CDR3 DNA sequence: TGTGCCAGCAGCTTCCTCGGCTACGAGCAGTACTTC. Translating gives CASSFLGYEQYF. The whole variable domain, filled in from reference TRBV7-9 and TRBJ2-7, reads DTGVSQNPRHKITKRGQNVTFRCDPISEHNRLYWYRQTLGQGPEFLTYFQNEAQLEKSRLLSDRFSAERPKGSFSTLEIQRTEQGDSAMYLCASSFLGYEQYFGPGTRLTVT.

This clone has more than one count but fewer than ten. V gene TRBV30 combines with J gene TRBJ2-5; D may be TRBD2 (7 bases). The length of the CDR3 is 14 residues. Trimming shortened V by 2 bases and J by 5 bases, and 15 bases separated the two germline ends. Germline V gene sequence: CDR1 GTSNPN, CDR2 SVGIG (reference sequence). CDR3 DNA sequence: TGTGCCTGGAGTAGGGGGGAGGGTTCTGAGACCCAGTACTTC. Amino acid sequence: CAWSRGEGSETQYF.

This clone was observed a handful of times. The J gene is TRBJ2-5, the V gene TRBV19; 8 nucleotides match TRBD1. CDR1 is LNHDA, CDR2 SQIVND, per germline (reference sequence). The CDR3 totals 15 residues. The V segment lost 0 bases and the J segment 5 bases; nucleotides outside the gene matches: 5. The CDR3 sequence is CASSIDRGRFETQYF. The CDR3 DNA follows: TGTGCCAGTAGTATAGACAGGGGGCGGTTCGAGACCCAGTACTTC.

This clone was observed a few times. In DNA form, the CDR3 reads TGCGCCAGCAGCCAAGCTATGGGACAGGGGGAATTCAACTATGGCTACACCTTC. Amino acids: CASSQAMGQGEFNYGYTF. The chain joins TRBV4-1 to TRBJ1-2, with 11 bases identical to TRBD1. Trimming at V came to 1 base and at J to 2 bases, leaving 9 bases not matched to a gene. The CDR3 extends over 18 amino acids. Germline values: CDR1 MGHRA, CDR2 YSYEKL.

This clone turned up a few times. Other DNA sequences in this sample translate to the same CDR3. J is TRBJ1-2 and V is TRBV5-4, with a weak D call TRBD1 (5 bases). V was trimmed by 3 bases and J by 10 bases, leaving 16 bases between them. This CDR3 has 13 residues. Germline V lookup: CDR1 SGHNT, CDR2 YYREEE (reference sequence). CDR3 region: CASSSGTGWYYTF. In DNA form, the CDR3 reads TGTGCCAGCAGCTCAGGAACAGGCTGGTACTACACCTTC. Filled out from reference TRBV5-4 and TRBJ1-2, the complete variable domain reads ETGVTQSPTHLIKTRGQQVTLRCSSQSGHNTVSWYQQALGQGPQFIFQYYREEENGRGNFPPRFSGLQFPNYSSELNVNALELDDSALYLCASSSGTGWYYTFGSGTRLTVV.

The chain carries TRBV6-1 and TRBJ1-2, with 11 bases that match TRBD1. The CDR3 extends over 14 amino acids. Germline values: CDR1 MNHNS, CDR2 SASEGT. V trimming: 8 bases; J trimming: 6 bases; junction bases outside the gene matches: 8. CDR3 coding DNA: TGTGCCAGCGCCCGGGACAGGGGGTTTCATGGCTACACCTTC. Its protein product is CASARDRGFHGYTF.

This clone occurred a few times. The rearrangement links TRBV9 to TRBJ1-1, with TRBD1 matching over 7 bases. The V gene end was trimmed by 1 base and the J gene end by 2 bases; junction bases not matched to a gene: 2. Looked up from germline, CDR1 is SGDLS and CDR2 is YYNGEE. The CDR3 spans 14 residues. The CDR3 is CASSVRDRNTEAFF. CDR3 nucleotide sequence: TGTGCCAGCAGCGTAAGGGACAGAAACACTGAAGCTTTCTTT.

This clone came up once. The gene calls are TRBV11-2 and TRBJ2-1, with 12 bases matching TRBD2. The CDR3 has 16 residues. The germline V gene has CDR1 SGHAT and CDR2 FQNNGV. Trimming removed 4 bases from V and 2 bases from J; junction bases left unmatched: 3. CDR3 residues: CASSSRLAGAYNEQFF. CDR3 bases: TGTGCCAGCAGCTCCCGACTAGCGGGAGCCTACAATGAGCAGTTCTTC.

This clone showed up just a few times. The rearrangement links TRBV7-9 to TRBJ2-5; D may be TRBD2 (6 bases). The CDR3 has 15 amino acids. Trimming pared 5 bases from V and 1 base from J, leaving 14 bases between. The germline CDR1 and CDR2 sequences are SEHNR and FQNEAQ (reference sequence). CDR3 in amino acids: CASSSPGGTQETQYF. CDR3 nucleotides: TGTGCCAGCAGCAGCCCCGGCGGGACCCAAGAGACCCAGTACTTC.

This clone was picked up a small number of times. The chain couples TRBV2 to TRBJ2-3; weak D call: TRBD2 (5 bases). The CDR3 length is 12 residues. Trimming stripped 7 bases from V and 8 bases from J, with 13 bases between. CDR1 is SNHLY and CDR2 is FYNNEI in the germline V gene. CDR3 residues: CASTRVAGTQYF. CDR3 nucleotide sequence: TGTGCCAGCACCCGCGTGGCGGGTACGCAGTATTTT.

In this sample, this clone turned up a few times. The chain has TRBV6-5 and TRBJ2-3; a possible D gene is TRBD2 (5 bases). The CDR3 sequence is 13 residues long. CDR1 and CDR2 (germline): MNHEY, SVGAGI. The V gene lost 2 bases and the J gene lost 5 bases, with 8 bases spanning the gap. CDR3 residues: CASSYTRGDTQYF. The CDR3 nucleotides read TGTGCCAGCAGTTACACCCGGGGAGATACGCAGTATTTT.

This clone has a handful of counts. The chain is built from TRBV7-8 and TRBJ2-7, with a possible D match to TRBD2 (6 bases). Trimming shortened V by 2 bases and J by 2 bases, and 16 bases separated the two germline ends. The CDR3 extends over 16 amino acids. Germline V gene sequence: CDR1 SGHVS, CDR2 FQNEAQ. CDR3 loop: CASSLRRGGLAYEQYF. CDR3 coding DNA: TGTGCCAGCAGCTTACGGCGCGGAGGGCTCGCCTACGAGCAGTACTTC. Complete variable domain (other parts from reference TRBV7-8 and TRBJ2-7): GAGVSQSPRYKVAKRGQDVALRCDPISGHVSLFWYQQALGQGPEFLTYFQNEAQLDKSGLPSDRFFAERPEGSVSTLKIQRTQQEDSAVYLCASSLRRGGLAYEQYFGPGTRLTVT.

This clone was detected a few times. This rearrangement joins TRBV6-1 to TRBJ2-1; 7 nucleotides align to TRBD2. Germline V gene sequence: CDR1 MNHNS, CDR2 SASEGT. Losses at the gene ends were 4 bases for V and 0 bases for J; bases not matched to a gene: 3. The CDR3 consists of 15 residues. The CDR3 coding sequence is TGTGCCAGCAGTGGGCTAGCGGCCTCCTACAATGAGCAGTTCTTC. It is translated as CASSGLAASYNEQFF.

The chain has TRBV18 and TRBJ2-5; 7 bases agree with TRBD2. Germline assignment: CDR1 KGHSH and CDR2 LQKENI. This CDR3 contains 14 residues. Germline trimming cut 1 base from V and 4 bases from J; bases unmatched to any gene: 3. The CDR3 coding sequence is TGTGCCAGCTCACCACGGGAGGGAACAGAGACCCAGTACTTC. Translation gives CASSPREGTETQYF.

On this clone itself: Different DNA sequences within this sample yield the same CDR3. The chain carries TRBV2 and TRBJ1-5; the match to TRBD1 covers 8 bases. Germline V gene sequence: CDR1 SNHLY, CDR2 FYNNEI. This CDR3 spans 16 amino acids. V was clipped by 5 bases and J by 2 bases; unmatched bases: 8. DNA for the CDR3: TGTGCCAGCAGTAAGGAACAGGGGGGAGGCAATCAGCCCCAGCATTTT. It specifies CASSKEQGGGNQPQHF.

V is TRBV5-1 and J is TRBJ1-1, with D maybe TRBD1 (5 bases). Germline assignment: CDR1 SGHRS and CDR2 YFSETQ. There are 14 residues in the CDR3. V gave up 0 bases and J gave up 1 base, with 7 bases separating them. The CDR3 reads CASSLGQSNTEAFF. In DNA, the CDR3 is TGCGCCAGCAGCTTGGGACAGTCGAACACTGAAGCTTTCTTT.

V usage is TRBV5-1 and J usage is TRBJ2-7, with D unresolved. The V end lost 0 bases, the J end lost 2 bases, and 12 bases lay between the germline ends. The CDR3 is made up of 15 amino acids. The germline CDR1 and CDR2 sequences are SGHRS and YFSETQ. CDR3 in DNA: TGCGCCAGCAGCTTGGATTTCTTAGCTCCCTACGAGCAGTACTTC. This translates into CASSLDFLAPYEQYF.